These 15 T cell receptor beta chains were sequenced from one sample in a study of T cell responses to AZD1222 COVID-19 vaccine. TCRdb's table, derived via immunoSEQ multiplex PCR, lists solely in-frame clones and lacks some. In the table there are around 80,000 clones, approximately 85% of which are singletons. The material was peripheral blood, obtained 28 days after the second AZD1222 dose. The receptors shown here come from an adult who received the AZD1222 COVID-19 vaccine.

The chain carries TRBV7-3 and TRBJ2-1, with D uncertain. V lost 5 bases, J lost 2 bases, and 28 bases lay in between. The CDR3 contains 20 residues. The germline V gene encodes CDR1 SGHTA and CDR2 FQGTGA. CDR3 in amino acids: CASSPQRNLMTTATYNEQFF. In nucleotides, the CDR3 is TGTGCCAGCAGCCCGCAACGGAACTTGATGACCACCGCCACCTACAATGAGCAGTTCTTC.

V and J are TRBV4-1 and TRBJ2-7, with D perhaps assigned TRBD1 or TRBD2 (5 bases each). The CDR3 totals 17 residues. V lost 0 bases and J lost 1, with 16 bases in between. Germline V lookup: CDR1 MGHRA, CDR2 YSYEKL. In DNA, the CDR3 is TGCGCCAGCAGCCAAGAAGCGCCGGGACGTTGGTCCTACGAGCAGTACTTC. This encodes CASSQEAPGRWSYEQYF.

The gene calls are TRBV10-3 and TRBJ1-1, with D tentatively TRBD1 (6 bases). Trimming shortened V by 0 bases and J by 1 base, and 9 bases separated the two germline ends. CDR1 and CDR2 (germline): ENHRY, SYGVKD. The CDR3 loop spans 15 amino acids. The DNA for the CDR3 is TGTGCCATCAGTGAGTCCCCGGGGGCGAACACTGAAGCTTTCTTT. Translated, it gives CAISESPGANTEAFF.

This clone is a singleton in its sample. The rearrangement links TRBV9 to TRBJ2-2, with TRBD2 matching over 7 bases. Germline CDR1 and CDR2: SGDLS and YYNGEE. After removal of 6 bases from V and 4 bases from J, the junction contained 12 bases not matched to a gene. The CDR3 spans 16 residues. CDR3 amino acids: CASTAFSAGVTGELFF. DNA for the CDR3: TGTGCCAGCACCGCTTTTTCGGCGGGGGTCACCGGGGAGCTGTTTTTT.

This chain links TRBV27 with TRBJ2-2, with D perhaps TRBD1 (5 bases). V lost 1 base and J lost 4, with 10 bases in between. The CDR3 is 15 residues long. Per the germline V gene, CDR1 is MNHEY and CDR2 is SMNVEV (reference sequence). The CDR3 region is CASSLFGQGTGELFF. CDR3 nucleotide sequence: TGTGCCAGCAGTTTATTCGGTCAGGGCACCGGGGAGCTGTTTTTT.

Relative to its sample, this clone is medium-sized. The J gene is TRBJ1-2, the V gene TRBV6-1; D is unresolved. The CDR3 has 12 amino acids. In germline, CDR1 is MNHNS, CDR2 SASEGT. Trimming shortened V by 3 bases and J by 6 bases, and 8 bases separated the two germline ends. In nucleotides, the CDR3 is TGTGCCAGCAGTGAGACGAATGATGGCTACACCTTC. This gives the protein CASSETNDGYTF.

This clone appeared once. The chain recombines TRBV19 with TRBJ2-7; 11 bases line up with TRBD1. Germline trimming cut 7 bases from V and 7 bases from J; bases unmatched to any gene: 6. Germline CDR1 is LNHDA and CDR2 is SQIVND (reference sequence). The CDR3 is 13 amino acids. Here the CDR3 DNA reads TGTGCCAGTAAGGGGGACAGGGGGAGTGAGCAGTACTTC. Protein: CASKGDRGSEQYF.

The V and J genes are TRBV24-1 and TRBJ2-2, with 7 bases identical to TRBD1. Germline V gene lookup returns CDR1 KGHDR and CDR2 SFDVKD. There are 15 residues in the CDR3. V was clipped by 4 bases and J by 4 bases; unmatched bases: 5. The CDR3 nucleotides read TGTGCCACCAGTGACACGGGACAGCCCACCGGGGAGCTGTTTTTT. Amino acids: CATSDTGQPTGELFF.

The chain uses TRBV18 and TRBJ2-6; no reliable D call. Germline V gene data show CDR1 as KGHSH and CDR2 as LQKENI. This CDR3 region has 16 residues. The V gene lost 6 bases and the J gene lost 0 bases, with 12 bases spanning the gap. CDR3 loop: CASSPTWSSGANVLTF. CDR3 coding DNA: TGTGCCAGCTCCCCGACGTGGAGCTCTGGGGCCAACGTCCTGACTTTC.

The chain carries TRBV5-8 and TRBJ2-4, with D hard to call. Germline V CDR1 and CDR2: SGHTS, YDEGEE. Trimming stripped 3 bases from V and 7 bases from J, with 11 bases between. The CDR3 length is 13 residues. CDR3 protein: CASSSSGFNIQYF. CDR3 nucleotide sequence: TGTGCCAGCAGCTCGTCGGGTTTCAACATTCAGTACTTC.

This chain connects TRBV6-8 to TRBJ2-2; 9 nucleotides agree with TRBD1. Germline values: CDR1 MNHGY, CDR2 SAAAGT. This CDR3 comprises 18 residues. The trim removed 8 bases at V and 5 bases at J, leaving 18 bases unmatched. CDR3 in amino acids: CASLWAFFRDRVTGELFF. As DNA, the CDR3 is TGTGCCAGCCTCTGGGCATTTTTTCGGGACAGGGTTACCGGGGAGCTGTTTTTT.

This chain joins TRBV11-1 and TRBJ1-2, with 9 bases aligning to TRBD1. The CDR3 length is 13 residues. Trimming cost V 3 bases and J 5 bases; bases outside gene matches: 1. Germline V gives CDR1 SGHAT, CDR2 FQDESV (reference sequence). In DNA, the CDR3 is TGTGCCAGCAGCTTGACAGGGGGATATGGCTACACCTTC. This translates into CASSLTGGYGYTF.

V usage is TRBV6-5 and J usage is TRBJ1-6, with 7 positions matching TRBD1. The V gene end was trimmed by 5 bases and the J gene end by 5 bases; junction bases not matched to a gene: 6. The germline V gene encodes CDR1 MNHEY and CDR2 SVGAGI. The CDR3 has 15 amino acids. For the CDR3, the DNA is TGTGCCAGCAGTACCGGGACAGCCAATAATTCACCCCTCCACTTT. This codes for CASSTGTANNSPLHF.

The genes are TRBV10-3 and TRBJ1-2; D is uncertain. There are 13 residues in the CDR3. Looked up from germline, CDR1 is ENHRY and CDR2 is SYGVKD. V was clipped by 3 bases and J by 6 bases, with 11 bases between them. As DNA, the CDR3 is TGTGCCATCAGTGATGGGCCAACTCATGGCTACACCTTC. This sequence encodes CAISDGPTHGYTF.

This chain connects TRBV19 to TRBJ2-5, with 10 nucleotides matching TRBD1. CDR3 length equals 14 residues. CDR1 and CDR2 (germline): LNHDA, SQIVND (reference sequence). Trimming at V came to 6 bases and at J to 5 bases, leaving 6 bases not matched to a gene. The CDR3: CASSPGQGTETQYF. The CDR3 DNA reads as TGTGCCAGTAGCCCGGGACAGGGGACGGAGACCCAGTACTTC.